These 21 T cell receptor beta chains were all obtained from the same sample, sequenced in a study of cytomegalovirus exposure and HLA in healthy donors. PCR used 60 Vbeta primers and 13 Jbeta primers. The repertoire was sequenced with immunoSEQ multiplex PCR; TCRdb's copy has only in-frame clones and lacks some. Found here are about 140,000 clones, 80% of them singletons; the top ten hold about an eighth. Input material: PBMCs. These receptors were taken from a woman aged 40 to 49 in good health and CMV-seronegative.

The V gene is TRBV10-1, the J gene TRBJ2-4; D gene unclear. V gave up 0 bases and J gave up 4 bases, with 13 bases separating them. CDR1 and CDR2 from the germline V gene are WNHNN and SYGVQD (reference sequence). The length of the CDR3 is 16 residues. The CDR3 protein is CASSESRGVSKNIQYF. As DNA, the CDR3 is TGCGCCAGCAGTGAGTCGAGAGGCGTTTCGAAAAACATTCAGTACTTC.

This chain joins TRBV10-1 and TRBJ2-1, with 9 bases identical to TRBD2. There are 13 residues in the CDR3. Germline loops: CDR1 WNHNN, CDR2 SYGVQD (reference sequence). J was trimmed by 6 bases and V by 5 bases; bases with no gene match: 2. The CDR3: CASSSGGRNEQFF. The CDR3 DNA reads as TGCGCCAGCAGTAGCGGGGGGCGCAATGAGCAGTTCTTC.

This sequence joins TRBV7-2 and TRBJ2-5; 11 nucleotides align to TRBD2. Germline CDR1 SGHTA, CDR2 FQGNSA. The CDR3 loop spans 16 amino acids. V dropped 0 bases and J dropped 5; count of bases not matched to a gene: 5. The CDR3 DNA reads TGTGCCAGCAGCTTAGCGCAGCCTAGCGGGGGGGAGACCCAGTACTTC. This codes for CASSLAQPSGGETQYF.

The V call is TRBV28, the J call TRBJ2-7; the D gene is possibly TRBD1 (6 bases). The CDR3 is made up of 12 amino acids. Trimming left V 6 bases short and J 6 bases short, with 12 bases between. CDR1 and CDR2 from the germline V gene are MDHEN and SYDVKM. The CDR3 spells CASSPQGLEQYF. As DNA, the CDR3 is TGTGCCAGCAGCCCACAGGGTCTCGAGCAGTACTTC.

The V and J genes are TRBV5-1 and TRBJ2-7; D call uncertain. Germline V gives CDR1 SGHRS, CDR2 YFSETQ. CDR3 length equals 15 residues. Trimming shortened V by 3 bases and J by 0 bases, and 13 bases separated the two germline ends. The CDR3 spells CASSSDTLFSYEQYF. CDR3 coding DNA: TGCGCCAGCAGCTCAGACACCCTCTTCTCCTACGAGCAGTACTTC.

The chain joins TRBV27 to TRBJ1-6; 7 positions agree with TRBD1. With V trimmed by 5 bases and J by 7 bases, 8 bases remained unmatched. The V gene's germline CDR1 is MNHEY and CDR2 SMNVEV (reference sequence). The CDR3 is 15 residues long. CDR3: CASSPRTGQNSPLHF. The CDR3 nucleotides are TGTGCCAGCAGTCCGCGGACAGGTCAAAATTCACCCCTCCACTTT.

Written as DNA, the CDR3 is TGTGCCAGCAGCGTGACTAGCGGCTCCTACGAGCAGTACTTC. Its protein product is CASSVTSGSYEQYF. The chain links TRBV9 to TRBJ2-7; 9 positions agree with TRBD2. The CDR3 length is 14 residues. Per the germline V gene, CDR1 is SGDLS and CDR2 is YYNGEE. J gave up 0 bases and V 2 bases, and 0 bases lay outside the gene matches. Full variable domain (remainder filled in from reference TRBV9 and TRBJ2-7): DSGVTQTPKHLITATGQRVTLRCSPRSGDLSVYWYQQSLDQGLQFLIQYYNGEERAKGNILERFSAQQFPDLHSELNLSSLELGDSALYFCASSVTSGSYEQYFGPGTRLTVT.

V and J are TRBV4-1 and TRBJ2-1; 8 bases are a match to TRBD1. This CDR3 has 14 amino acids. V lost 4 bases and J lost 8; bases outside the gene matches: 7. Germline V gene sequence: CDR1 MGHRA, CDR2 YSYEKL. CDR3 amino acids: CASSLGQGRDEQFF. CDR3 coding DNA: TGCGCCAGCAGCCTCGGACAGGGAAGGGATGAGCAGTTCTTC.

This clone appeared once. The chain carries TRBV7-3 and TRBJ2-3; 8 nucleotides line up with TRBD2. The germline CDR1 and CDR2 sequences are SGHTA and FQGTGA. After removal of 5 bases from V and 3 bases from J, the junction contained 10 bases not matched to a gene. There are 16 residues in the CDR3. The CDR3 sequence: CASSPRRVAGTDTQYF. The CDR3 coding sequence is TGTGCCAGCAGCCCCCGGAGGGTAGCGGGGACAGATACGCAGTATTTT.

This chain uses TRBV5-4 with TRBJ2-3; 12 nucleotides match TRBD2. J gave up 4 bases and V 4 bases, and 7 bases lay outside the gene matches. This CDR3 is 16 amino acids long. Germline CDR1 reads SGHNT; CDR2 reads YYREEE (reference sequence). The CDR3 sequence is CASSAWTSGESDTQYF. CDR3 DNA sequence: TGTGCCAGCAGCGCCTGGACTAGCGGGGAATCAGATACGCAGTATTTT.

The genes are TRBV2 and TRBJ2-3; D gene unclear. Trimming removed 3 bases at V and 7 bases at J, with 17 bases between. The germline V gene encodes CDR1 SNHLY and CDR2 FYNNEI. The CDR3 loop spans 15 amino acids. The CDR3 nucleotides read TGTGCCAGCAGTGATGGGCCGGAAGAAACAAATACGCAGTATTTT. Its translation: CASSDGPEETNTQYF. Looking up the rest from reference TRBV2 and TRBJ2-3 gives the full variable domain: EPEVTQTPSHQVTQMGQEVILRCVPISNHLYFYWYRQILGQKVEFLVSFYNNEISEKSEIFDDQFSVERPDGSNFTLKIRSTKLEDSAMYFCASSDGPEETNTQYFGPGTRLTVL.

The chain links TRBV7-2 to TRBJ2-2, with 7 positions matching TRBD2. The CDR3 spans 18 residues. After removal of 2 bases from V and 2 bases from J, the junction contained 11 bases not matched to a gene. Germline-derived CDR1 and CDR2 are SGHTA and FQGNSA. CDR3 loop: CASSLSLVGGGNTGELFF. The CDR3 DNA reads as TGTGCCAGCAGCTTATCGTTGGTCGGCGGGGGAAACACCGGGGAGCTGTTTTTT.

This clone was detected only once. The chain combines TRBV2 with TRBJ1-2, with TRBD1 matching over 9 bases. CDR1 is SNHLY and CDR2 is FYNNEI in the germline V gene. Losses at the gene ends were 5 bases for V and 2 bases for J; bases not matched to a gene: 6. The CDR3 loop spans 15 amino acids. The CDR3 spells CASSRPGQGNYGYTF. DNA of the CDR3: TGTGCCAGCAGTAGACCGGGACAGGGAAACTATGGCTACACCTTC.

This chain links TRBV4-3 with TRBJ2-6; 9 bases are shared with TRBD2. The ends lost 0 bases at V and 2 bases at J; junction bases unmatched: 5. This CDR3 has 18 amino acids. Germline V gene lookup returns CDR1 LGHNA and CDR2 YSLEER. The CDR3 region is CASSQDGLAGTGANVLTF. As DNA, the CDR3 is TGCGCCAGCAGCCAAGATGGGCTAGCGGGAACTGGGGCCAACGTCCTGACTTTC.

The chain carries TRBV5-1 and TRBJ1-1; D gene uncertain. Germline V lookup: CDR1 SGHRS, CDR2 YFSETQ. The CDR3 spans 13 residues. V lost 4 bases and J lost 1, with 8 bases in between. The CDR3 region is CASSVDGNTEAFF. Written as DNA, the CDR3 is TGCGCCAGCAGCGTGGACGGGAACACTGAAGCTTTCTTT.

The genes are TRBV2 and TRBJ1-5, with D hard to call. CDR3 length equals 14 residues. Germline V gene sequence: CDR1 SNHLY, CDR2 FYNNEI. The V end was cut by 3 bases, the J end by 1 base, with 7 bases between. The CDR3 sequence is CASSDRVSNQPQHF. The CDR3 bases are TGTGCCAGCAGTGATAGAGTGAGCAATCAGCCCCAGCATTTT.

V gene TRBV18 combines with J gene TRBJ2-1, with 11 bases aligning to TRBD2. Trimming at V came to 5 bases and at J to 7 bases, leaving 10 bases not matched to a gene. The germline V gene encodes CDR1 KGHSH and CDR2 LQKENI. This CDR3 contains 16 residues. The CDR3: CASSTLLAGGGNEQFF. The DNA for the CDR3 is TGTGCCAGCTCAACTCTTCTAGCGGGAGGAGGTAATGAGCAGTTCTTC.

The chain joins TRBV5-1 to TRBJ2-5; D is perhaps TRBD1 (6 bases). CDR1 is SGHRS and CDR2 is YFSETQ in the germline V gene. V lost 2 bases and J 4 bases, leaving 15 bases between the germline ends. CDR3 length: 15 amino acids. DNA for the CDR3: TGCGCCAGCAGCTTAGGGACACCGGTGGGAGAGACCCAGTACTTC. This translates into CASSLGTPVGETQYF.

The CDR3: CASSKTGESSYEQYF. Here the CDR3 DNA reads TGTGCCAGCAGTAAAACAGGGGAGAGCTCCTACGAGCAGTACTTC. The chain couples TRBV6-5 to TRBJ2-5; TRBD1 matches 7 bases. The end of the DNA is better explained by TRBJ2-7, so the J call may be wrong. The CDR3 runs 15 residues. Germline V gene sequence: CDR1 MNHEY, CDR2 SVGAGI.

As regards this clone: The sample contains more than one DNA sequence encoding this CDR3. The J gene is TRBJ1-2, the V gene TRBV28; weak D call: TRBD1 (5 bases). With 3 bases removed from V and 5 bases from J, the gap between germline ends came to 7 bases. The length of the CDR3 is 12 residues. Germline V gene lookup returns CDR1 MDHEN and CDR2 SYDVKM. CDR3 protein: CASSFGGYGYTF. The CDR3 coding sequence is TGTGCCAGCAGTTTCGGGGGGTATGGCTACACCTTC.

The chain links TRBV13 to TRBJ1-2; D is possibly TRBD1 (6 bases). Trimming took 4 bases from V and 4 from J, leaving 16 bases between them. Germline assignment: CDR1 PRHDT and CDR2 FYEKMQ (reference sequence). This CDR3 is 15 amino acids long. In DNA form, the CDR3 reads TGTGCCAGCAGCTCCCTCGGGGGGCTCCGCTATGGCTACACCTTC. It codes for CASSSLGGLRYGYTF.